This is a list of T cell receptor beta chains from one sample in a study of T cell responses to AZD1222 COVID-19 vaccine. Generated by immunoSEQ multiplex PCR, the TCRdb table keeps only in-frame clones and is missing some. The sample comprises 130,000 or so clones, around 94% of which are singletons, and roughly 6.6% rests with the top ten. Sequenced here: peripheral blood, sampled on day 0 of AZD1222 vaccination. The receptors were sampled from an adult in good health. CDR3s include the opening cysteine and the closing phenylalanine or tryptophan. D genes are given only for firm matches. Some rows mark clone size as missing; the rest say once, few, many or name a class of expanded clone.

j_call v_call clone_size d_call cdr3_aa cdr3_nt
TRBJ1-1 TRBV18 NA NA CASSPDVIVTEAFF TGTGCCAGCTCACCAGACGTAATAGTGACTGAAGCTTTCTTT
TRBJ2-3 TRBV6-5 NA NA CASSYRTASTDTQYF TGTGCCAGCAGTTACCGGACAGCTAGCACAGATACGCAGTATTTT
TRBJ2-3 TRBV27 once NA CASSLSRTDTQYF TGTGCCAGCAGTTTATCAAGGACAGATACGCAGTATTTT
TRBJ1-1 TRBV5-4 NA NA CASSWGLLNTEAFF TGTGCCAGCAGCTGGGGACTTCTAAACACTGAAGCTTTCTTT
TRBJ1-2 TRBV5-1 NA TRBD1 CASSLTGGDGYTF TGCGCCAGCAGTTTGACAGGGGGCGACGGCTACACCTTC
TRBJ2-1 TRBV27 NA TRBD1 CASSPTGVRWEQFF TGTGCCAGCAGTCCGACAGGGGTAAGGTGGGAGCAGTTCTTC
TRBJ2-7 TRBV2 NA NA CASSPGVRGGAQYF TGTGCCAGCAGCCCCGGGGTAAGGGGGGGGGCGCAGTACTTC
TRBJ1-1 TRBV2 NA TRBD1 CASARDRVNTEAFF TGTGCCAGCGCCCGAGACAGGGTGAACACTGAAGCTTTCTTT
TRBJ1-2 TRBV11-2 NA NA CASRGGREDGYTF TGTGCCAGCAGGGGGGGCAGAGAAGATGGCTACACCTTC
TRBJ1-4 TRBV28 NA TRBD1 CAAGQGATTNEKLFF TGTGCCGCCGGACAGGGGGCCACAACTAATGAAAAACTGTTTTTT
TRBJ2-3 TRBV3-1/TRBV3-2 NA NA CASSPTFLDTQYF TGTGCCAGCAGCCCCACATTCCTGGATACGCAGTATTTT
TRBJ2-1 TRBV11-2 NA NA CASSLSTGNYKDEQFF TGTGCCAGCAGCTTATCAACAGGGAACTACAAGGATGAGCAGTTCTTC
TRBJ2-5 TRBV20-1 NA TRBD1 CSASTGGGETQYF TGCAGTGCTAGTACAGGGGGCGGTGAGACCCAGTACTTC
TRBJ2-7 TRBV3-1/TRBV3-2 NA NA CASSQVSYEQYF TGTGCCAGCAGCCAAGTCTCCTACGAGCAGTACTTC
TRBJ2-7 TRBV6-6 NA TRBD2 CASSLLYSGTSARSYEQYF TGTGCCAGCAGTCTACTATATTCCGGGACTAGCGCCCGATCCTACGAGCAGTACTTC
TRBJ2-2 TRBV9 NA NA CASSTPLGADTGELFF TGTGCCAGCAGCACTCCCTTGGGGGCGGACACCGGGGAGCTGTTTTTT
TRBJ2-1 TRBV6-2/TRBV6-3 NA TRBD2 CASSAGTSGRGSYNEQFF TGTGCCAGCAGCGCCGGGACTAGCGGGAGAGGCTCCTACAATGAGCAGTTCTTC
TRBJ2-7 TRBV7-9 NA NA CASSLKPTSYEQYF TGTGCCAGCAGCCTCAAACCAACCTCCTACGAGCAGTACTTC
TRBJ1-3 TRBV7-9 NA TRBD1 CASSSTGGGHGNTIYF TGTGCCAGCAGCTCAACAGGGGGCGGACATGGAAACACCATATATTTT
TRBJ1-4 TRBV27 NA NA CASSLVGLATNEKLFF TGTGCCAGCAGTTTAGTGGGGCTTGCAACTAATGAAAAACTGTTTTTT
TRBJ2-1 TRBV7-9 NA TRBD2 CASSPLGLAGINEQFF TGTGCCAGCAGTCCACTGGGACTAGCGGGAATCAATGAGCAGTTCTTC
TRBJ2-5 TRBV4-1 NA TRBD2 CASSLLIAGVTQETQYF TGCGCCAGCAGTCTCCTAATAGCGGGAGTTACCCAAGAGACCCAGTACTTC
TRBJ1-6 TRBV5-5 NA TRBD1 CASRLSGTGANSPLHF TGTGCCAGCAGGCTTAGTGGGACAGGGGCCAATTCACCCCTCCACTTT
TRBJ2-2 TRBV7-9 few NA CASSLGTGELFF TGTGCCAGCAGCTTAGGCACCGGGGAGCTGTTTTTT
TRBJ2-1 TRBV24-1 NA NA CATSDSRLASFSEQFF TGTGCCACCAGTGATTCACGGCTAGCCTCGTTCAGTGAGCAGTTCTTC
TRBJ2-3 TRBV19 NA TRBD2 CASSISLAGGTQYF TGTGCCAGTAGTATTTCGTTAGCGGGGGGTACGCAGTATTTT
TRBJ2-1 TRBV2 NA NA CASSPRTDYYEQFF TGTGCCAGCAGTCCCCGGACAGACTACTATGAGCAGTTCTTC
TRBJ2-2 TRBV7-9 NA TRBD1 CASSTGTGSKAGELFF TGTGCCAGCAGCACCGGGACAGGGAGTAAGGCCGGGGAGCTGTTTTTT
TRBJ2-2 TRBV27 once NA CASSLYAGELFF TGTGCCAGCAGTTTATATGCCGGGGAGCTGTTTTTT
TRBJ2-1 TRBV3-1/TRBV3-2 NA TRBD2 CASSRPKGLADYNEQFF TGTGCCAGCAGCCGACCAAAGGGGCTAGCGGATTACAATGAGCAGTTCTTC
TRBJ1-5 TRBV6-2/TRBV6-3 NA TRBD1 CASSWMGTDNQPQHF TGTGCCAGCAGCTGGATGGGGACAGACAATCAGCCCCAGCATTTT
TRBJ1-1 TRBV7-8 NA NA CASILVGGGANTEAFF TGTGCCAGCATACTCGTCGGGGGAGGAGCGAACACTGAAGCTTTCTTT
TRBJ1-2 TRBV14 few NA CASSQDFGSNYGYTF TGTGCCAGCAGCCAAGATTTTGGGTCTAACTATGGCTACACCTTC
TRBJ1-2 TRBV29-1 NA NA CSAPVPGAVGYTF TGCAGCGCCCCTGTCCCGGGAGCGGTAGGCTACACCTTC
TRBJ1-1 TRBV4-3 NA NA CASSWGGNTEAFF TGCGCCAGCAGCTGGGGGGGGAACACTGAAGCTTTCTTT
TRBJ1-5 TRBV28 NA NA CASSFGSHISNQPQHF TGTGCCAGCAGTTTCGGCAGTCACATTAGCAATCAGCCCCAGCATTTT
TRBJ1-3 TRBV6-5 NA NA CASSYSKGAQGNTIYF TGTGCCAGCAGTTACTCGAAAGGGGCGCAGGGAAACACCATATATTTT
TRBJ1-2 TRBV30 NA NA CAWSPVGRYTF TGTGCCTGGAGTCCGGTTGGCCGCTACACCTTC
TRBJ2-5 TRBV5-4 NA NA CASSLPQGRETQYF TGTGCCAGCAGCTTGCCTCAGGGTAGGGAGACCCAGTACTTC
TRBJ2-5 TRBV2 NA NA CASIRDRQETQYF TGTGCCAGTATCCGGGACCGCCAAGAGACCCAGTACTTC
TRBJ1-1 TRBV6-5 NA NA CASSYGTEAFF TGTGCCAGCAGTTACGGCACTGAAGCTTTCTTT
TRBJ1-2 TRBV5-1 NA TRBD1 CASSPGQAGLGGYTF TGCGCCAGCAGCCCCGGACAGGCTGGGCTGGGTGGCTACACCTTC
TRBJ2-7 TRBV4-2 NA TRBD2 CASSQEWPGGSYEQYF TGTGCCAGCAGCCAAGAGTGGCCGGGAGGGTCCTACGAGCAGTACTTC
TRBJ1-1 TRBV7-9 NA NA CASSQVVGEDTEAFF TGTGCCAGCAGCCAAGTAGTGGGGGAGGACACTGAAGCTTTCTTT
TRBJ1-2 TRBV6-4 NA TRBD1 CASSDSPTGLGGYTF TGTGCCAGCAGTGACTCCCCGACAGGGTTGGGCGGCTACACCTTC
TRBJ2-3 TRBV7-9 NA TRBD2 CASSLGLAGATDTQYF TGTGCCAGCAGCTTAGGACTAGCGGGGGCCACAGATACGCAGTATTTT
TRBJ1-1 TRBV13 NA NA CASGSGGQGRNTEAFF TGTGCCAGCGGATCTGGGGGGCAGGGAAGGAACACTGAAGCTTTCTTT
TRBJ2-1 TRBV5-1 NA TRBD2 CASSLVAGGYNEQFF TGCGCCAGCAGCTTGGTCGCGGGAGGTTACAATGAGCAGTTCTTC
TRBJ1-2 TRBV29-1 NA TRBD1 CSVEKQGGYGYTF TGCAGCGTTGAAAAACAGGGGGGCTATGGCTACACCTTC
TRBJ1-5 TRBV6-6 NA NA CASSSSSNQPQHF TGTGCCAGCAGTTCGTCCAGCAATCAGCCCCAGCATTTT
TRBJ2-7 TRBV28 NA NA CASSRGASGVYEQYF TGTGCCAGCAGTAGGGGGGCTAGCGGCGTCTACGAGCAGTACTTC
TRBJ1-5 TRBV19 NA NA CASRAGEGYSNQPQHF TGTGCCAGTAGGGCAGGGGAGGGATATAGCAATCAGCCCCAGCATTTT
TRBJ2-7 TRBV10-1 NA TRBD2 CAGPGLAGVYEQYF TGCGCCGGGCCGGGGCTAGCGGGAGTCTACGAGCAGTACTTC
TRBJ2-5 TRBV7-3 NA NA CASSLDLAETQYF TGTGCCAGCAGCTTAGATTTGGCAGAGACCCAGTACTTC
TRBJ2-7 TRBV18 NA NA CASSTGDALAYEQYF TGTGCCAGCTCAACCGGTGATGCCCTGGCCTACGAGCAGTACTTC
TRBJ1-2 TRBV6-1 NA NA CASSEYLGGYTF TGTGCCAGCAGTGAATACCTGGGTGGCTACACCTTC
TRBJ1-2 TRBV30 few TRBD1 CAWIGGFQNYGYTF TGTGCCTGGATAGGGGGCTTTCAAAACTATGGCTACACCTTC
TRBJ2-1 TRBV28 NA TRBD1 CASRPTGGLLYNEQFF TGTGCCAGCAGGCCGACAGGGGGCCTTCTCTACAATGAGCAGTTCTTC
TRBJ2-3 TRBV7-6 NA TRBD2 CASSRRSGRESTDTQYF TGTGCCAGCAGTCGACGTAGCGGGAGGGAAAGCACAGATACGCAGTATTTT
TRBJ1-3 TRBV27 NA NA CASSLSGVISGNTIYF TGTGCCAGCAGTTTGAGCGGGGTGATCTCTGGAAACACCATATATTTT